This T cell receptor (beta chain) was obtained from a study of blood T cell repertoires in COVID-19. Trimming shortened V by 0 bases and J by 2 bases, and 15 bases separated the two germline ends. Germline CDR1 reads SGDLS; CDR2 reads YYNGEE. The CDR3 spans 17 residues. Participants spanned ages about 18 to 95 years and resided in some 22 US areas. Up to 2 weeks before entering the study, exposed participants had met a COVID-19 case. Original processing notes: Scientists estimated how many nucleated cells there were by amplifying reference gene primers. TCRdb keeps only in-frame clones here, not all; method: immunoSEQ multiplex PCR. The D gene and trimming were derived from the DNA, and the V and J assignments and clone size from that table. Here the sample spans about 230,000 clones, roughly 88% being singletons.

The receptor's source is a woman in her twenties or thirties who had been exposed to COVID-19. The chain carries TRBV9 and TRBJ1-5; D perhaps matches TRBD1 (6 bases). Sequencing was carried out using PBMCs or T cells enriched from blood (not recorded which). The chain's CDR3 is CASSVVQGLHRNQPQHF. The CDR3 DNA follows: TGTGCCAGCAGCGTAGTACAGGGCCTTCATCGCAATCAGCCCCAGCATTTT.